The T cell receptor (beta chain) described here comes from a study of blood T cell repertoires in COVID-19. About the research overall: Italy, Spain and the United States were the sources of the convalescent and acute COVID-19 samples. The analysed material was cDNA or gDNA that came from T cells, B-cell-depleted T cells, or PBMCs.

How the authors handled the data: Nucleated cell number was recorded as an estimate derived from reference gene primer amplification. Sequenced by immunoSEQ multiplex PCR; TCRdb stores in-frame clones only, minus some. The V and J calls and clone size are taken from that table; D and trimming were inferred from the DNA. The table shows fewer than 200,000 clones, with around 84% occurring only once. Germline V gives CDR1 MDHEN, CDR2 SYDVKM. This CDR3 is built from 14 residues. V was cut by 7 bases and J by 4 bases, with 16 bases left in between. The sample was peripheral blood. This sequence was found in a human donor with acute or convalescent COVID-19. The donor label of this sample is uncertain. The rearrangement joins TRBV28 to TRBJ1-2; D gene uncertain. The CDR3 spells CASKERQRTYGYTF. The CDR3 region has the DNA TGTGCCAGCAAGGAGAGGCAAAGAACCTATGGCTACACCTTC.